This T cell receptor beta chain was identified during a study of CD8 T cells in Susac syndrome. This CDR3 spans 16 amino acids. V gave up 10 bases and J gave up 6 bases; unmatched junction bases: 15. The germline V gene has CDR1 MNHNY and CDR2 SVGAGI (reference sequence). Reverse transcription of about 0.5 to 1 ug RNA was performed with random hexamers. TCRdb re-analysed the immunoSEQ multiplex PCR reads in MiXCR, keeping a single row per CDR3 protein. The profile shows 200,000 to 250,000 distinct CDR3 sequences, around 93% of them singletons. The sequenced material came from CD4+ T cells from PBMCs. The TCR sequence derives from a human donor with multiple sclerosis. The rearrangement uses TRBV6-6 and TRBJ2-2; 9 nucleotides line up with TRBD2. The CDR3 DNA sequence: TGTGCCACCTTCCCTTTTGGCGGGGGGGCCCCCGGGGAGCTGTTTTTT. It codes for CATFPFGGGAPGELFF.